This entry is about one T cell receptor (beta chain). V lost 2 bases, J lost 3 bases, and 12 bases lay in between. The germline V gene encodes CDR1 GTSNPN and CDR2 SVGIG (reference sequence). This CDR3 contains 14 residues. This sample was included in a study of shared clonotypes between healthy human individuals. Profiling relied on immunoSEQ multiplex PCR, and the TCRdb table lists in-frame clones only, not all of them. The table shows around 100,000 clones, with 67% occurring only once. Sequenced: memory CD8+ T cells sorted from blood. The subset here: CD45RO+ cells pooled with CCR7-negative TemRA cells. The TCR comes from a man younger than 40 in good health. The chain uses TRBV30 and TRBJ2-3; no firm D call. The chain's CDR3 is CAWSRIAGTDTQYF. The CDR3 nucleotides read TGTGCCTGGAGTCGTATAGCTGGGACAGATACGCAGTATTTT.